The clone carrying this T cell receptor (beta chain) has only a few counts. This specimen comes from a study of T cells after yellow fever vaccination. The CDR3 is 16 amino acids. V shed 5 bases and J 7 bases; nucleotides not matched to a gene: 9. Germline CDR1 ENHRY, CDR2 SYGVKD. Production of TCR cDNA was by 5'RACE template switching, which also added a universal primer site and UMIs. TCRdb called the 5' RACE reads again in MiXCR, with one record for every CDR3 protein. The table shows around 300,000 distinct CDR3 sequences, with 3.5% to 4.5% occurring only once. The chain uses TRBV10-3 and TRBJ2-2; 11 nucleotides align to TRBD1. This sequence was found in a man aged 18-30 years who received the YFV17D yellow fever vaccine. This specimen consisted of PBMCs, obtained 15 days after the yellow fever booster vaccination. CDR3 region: CAISPSGTGGVGELFF. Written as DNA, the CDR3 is TGTGCCATCAGTCCCTCCGGGACAGGGGGGGTCGGGGAGCTGTTTTTT.